This T cell receptor beta chain was recovered during a study of Graves' ophthalmopathy and Graves' hyperthyroidism. Study-level points and caveats: Most expanded clonotypes from thyroid (those above 0.001 frequency) were also found in blood.

Amplification of TCR beta CDR3 regions used RNA transcripts. HTBI primers primed a first-round RT-PCR, and a second-round multiplex PCR followed. TCRdb processed the multiplex PCR reads anew with MiXCR; each CDR3 protein has one entry. The data hold 400,000 or so distinct CDR3 sequences, with roughly 15% observed a single time. The germline CDR1 and CDR2 sequences are MNHEY and SVGEGT. The CDR3 length is 14 residues. Regarding this clonotype: The antigen remains undetermined. One end of the junction is discordant with germline, which a read error may explain.

The rearrangement uses TRBV6-2 or TRBV6-3 and TRBJ2-5; 9 bases fit TRBD2. The TCR was taken from an adult woman with stable Graves' hyperthyroidism. Material: peripheral blood. The CDR3 DNA reads as TGTGCCAGCAGTTACTCTAGCGGGAGAGAGATCCAGTACTTC. This translates into CASSYSSGREIQYF.